This TCR beta chain was obtained from a study of T cell changes during pregnancy in multiple sclerosis (dated by TCRdb to the late 2010s). In the study overall: The study examined how the T cell repertoire changed over the course of pregnancy in women with multiple sclerosis.

The library was obtained by the immunoSEQ multiplex PCR assay. TCRdb carries this immuneACCESS record with in-frame sequences only. Its versions omit some clonotypes, under half of them owing to an unresolved V gene in the studies checked, with the rest unexplained. This sample lists 53,000 or so clones; roughly 94% were detected once. Approximately 0.59% of the sample belongs to the ten largest clones. Taken from the germline V gene, the CDR1 and CDR2 loops are SGHTA and FQGNSA. Relative to germline, V is 5 bases shorter and J is 0 bases shorter, with 20 bases between their ends. The CDR3 goes from the cysteine to the phenylalanine over 18 residues. Here the CDR3 DNA is all that survives: 54 bases in frame from base 1. Regarding this clone: No antigen is known for it. It has no much larger one-base neighbor in the sample; base qualities were not kept.

The sequence links TRBV7-2 to TRBJ1-3; possibly the D gene is TRBD1, per 5 matching bases. Specimen: CD4+ T cells from peripheral blood mononuclear cells, collected in the second trimester of pregnancy. This TCR came from a female donor with multiple sclerosis, enrolled in a pregnancy study. The sequenced DNA is TGTGCCAGCAGCCCGTTCTCTCGGACACCGAGCTCTGGAAACACCATATATTTT. It is translated as CASSPFSRTPSSGNTIYF.